The rows below give T cell receptor beta chains drawn from one sample of a study of T cells in Graves' hyperthyroidism and ophthalmopathy. Each CDR3 protein is one row after TCRdb ran MiXCR on the multiplex PCR reads. The sample holds about 260,000 distinct CDR3 sequences, roughly 22% seen once. The sample comprised blood. The receptor source for this set is a man younger than 40 with Graves' ophthalmopathy. The CDR3 runs from the conserved cysteine through the conserved F or W. A D gene is named only where the DNA matches it firmly. A clone size is listed for some rows: how often the clone was seen (once, few, many), or a class if it is expanded.

v_call	j_call	d_call	clone_size	cdr3_nt	cdr3_aa
TRBV28	TRBJ2-2	.	.	TGTGCCAGCAGTTCGCAGAGGGGGGACACCGGGGAGCTGTTTTTT	CASSSQRGDTGELFF
TRBV5-6	TRBJ1-2	TRBD1	few	TGTGCCAGCAAACTAAAGGGGGCAACGGGTGGCTACACCTTC	CASKLKGATGGYTF
TRBV28	TRBJ2-3	TRBD2	few	TGTGCCAGCAAACTAGCGGGCACAGATACGCAGTATTTT	CASKLAGTDTQYF
TRBV2	TRBJ2-7	.	few	TGTGCCAGCAACGCCGGGGTGTACTACGAGCAGTACTTC	CASNAGVYYEQYF
TRBV28	TRBJ2-7	TRBD2	many	TGTGCCAGCAGCCGACTAGCGGGAGAGGGTAGGGAGCAGTACTTC	CASSRLAGEGREQYF
TRBV5-1	TRBJ2-1	TRBD2	many	TGCGCCAGCAGCTTGGTGACTAGCGGGACCTATGAGCAGTTCTTC	CASSLVTSGTYEQFF
TRBV20-1	TRBJ2-1	TRBD2	.	TGCAGTGCTGCCATTAGCGGGAACCACAATGAGCAGTTCTTC	CSAAISGNHNEQFF
TRBV28	TRBJ2-7	.	many	TGTGCCAGCAGTTTCGTCAGCAGGACGCTCTACGAGCAGTACTTC	CASSFVSRTLYEQYF
TRBV10-3	TRBJ2-3	TRBD2	few	TGTGCCACACTCGGGACTAGCGGGATTCATCCAGATACGCAGTATTTT	CATLGTSGIHPDTQYF
TRBV19	TRBJ2-7	TRBD1	.	TGTGCCAGTAGTATAGGCAGGACAGGTAGGCAGTACTTC	CASSIGRTGRQYF
TRBV28	TRBJ1-4	.	many	TGTGCCAGCAGTTTCTCTCTCGGGAGTAGCGAAAAACTGTTTTTT	CASSFSLGSSEKLFF
TRBV7-2	TRBJ2-3	TRBD2	few	TGTGCCAGCAGCCGTGGACTAGCGGGAGTCGGCACAGATACGCAGTATTTT	CASSRGLAGVGTDTQYF
TRBV19	TRBJ1-6	.	.	TGTGCCAGTAGTCGCGGGGCCAGGGAAGGATCACCCCTCCACTTT	CASSRGAREGSPLHF
TRBV15	TRBJ2-1	.	.	TGTGCCACCAGCAGAGATTACGAGACAGACAATGAGCAGTTCTTC	CATSRDYETDNEQFF
TRBV7-9	TRBJ2-2	.	.	TGTGCCAGCAGCCAATGGACCACCGCGAACACCGGGGAGCTGTTTTTT	CASSQWTTANTGELFF
TRBV28	TRBJ1-2	.	many	TGTGCCAGCAGTTTTCCTCGTGTCGGGACCGAGCGACTAGTCCGAGGCTACACCTTC	CASSFPRVGTERLVRGYTF
TRBV20-1	TRBJ1-2	.	.	TGCAGTGCTTCGGGCAGGGGATATGGCTACACCTTC	CSASGRGYGYTF
TRBV20-1	TRBJ2-7	.	many	TGCAGTGCCACTCCGGGACGCCGTCTTTACGAGCAGTACTTC	CSATPGRRLYEQYF